These 10 T cell receptor beta chains originate from one sample sequenced in a study of blood T cell repertoires in COVID-19. Here immunoSEQ multiplex PCR was the method, and the copy in TCRdb shows in-frame clones only, minus some. The sample holds 150,000 to 200,000 clones, roughly 76% seen once. Sequencing input: peripheral blood. The receptors originated from a woman between 45 and 65 years old with active or convalescent COVID-19.

The rearrangement uses TRBV3-1 (or the pseudogene TRBV3-2) and TRBJ1-6; TRBD1 is a possible D gene (5 bases). CDR3 length equals 16 residues. Per germline, CDR1 LGHDT and CDR2 YNNKEL (reference sequence). V shed 3 bases and J shed 2 bases, with 11 bases lying between them. The CDR3 sequence is CASSQSPDTYNSPLHF. For the CDR3, the DNA is TGTGCCAGCAGCCAGTCCCCGGACACCTATAATTCACCCCTCCACTTT.

V usage is TRBV18 and J usage is TRBJ1-1; TRBD1 agrees at 8 bases. J lost 1 base, V lost 2 bases, and 0 bases had no gene match. Germline CDR1 KGHSH, CDR2 LQKENI. The CDR3 length is 14 residues. CDR3 in DNA: TGTGCCAGCTCACCAACAGGGGGGAACACTGAAGCTTTCTTT. Its protein product is CASSPTGGNTEAFF.

The J gene is TRBJ1-2, the V gene TRBV5-6, with 8 bases fitting TRBD1. CDR1 and CDR2 (germline): SGHDT, YYEEEE. V gave up 0 bases and J gave up 4 bases; unmatched junction bases: 5. The CDR3 runs to 15 residues. The CDR3 region is CASSLGQGTGYGYTF. For the CDR3, the DNA is TGTGCCAGCAGCTTGGGACAGGGGACTGGCTATGGCTACACCTTC.

The chain has TRBV7-2 and TRBJ1-6; perhaps TRBD1 as D (5 bases). V shed 5 bases and J shed 7 bases, with 9 bases lying between them. The CDR3 is made up of 13 amino acids. CDR1 and CDR2 from the germline V gene are SGHTA and FQGNSA. For the CDR3, the DNA is TGTGCCAGCAGCGAACCAGGGAATTCACCCCTCCACTTT. It translates to CASSEPGNSPLHF. Combining the CDR3 with reference TRBV7-2 and TRBJ1-6 gives the whole variable domain GAGVSQSPSNKVTEKGKDVELRCDPISGHTALYWYRQSLGQGLEFLIYFQGNSAPDKSGLPSDRFSAERTGGSVSTLTIQRTQQEDSAVYLCASSEPGNSPLHFGNGTRLTVT.

The V call is TRBV10-3, the J call TRBJ1-2; 7 bases match TRBD1. CDR1 is ENHRY, CDR2 SYGVKD, per germline. J gave up 3 bases and V 6 bases, and 4 bases lay outside the gene matches. The CDR3 extends over 13 amino acids. As DNA, the CDR3 is TGTGCCATCAGAATAGACAGGGACTATGGCTACACCTTC. Protein sequence: CAIRIDRDYGYTF.

V is TRBV7-3 and J is TRBJ1-5; D gene unclear. The CDR3 contains 13 residues. Germline-derived CDR1 and CDR2 are SGHTA and FQGTGA. Trimming stripped 3 bases from V and 5 bases from J, with 8 bases between. CDR3 sequence (DNA): TGTGCCAGCAGCTTTGCCCCAGATCAGCCCCAGCATTTT. This translates into CASSFAPDQPQHF. Using reference TRBV7-3 and TRBJ1-5 for the parts outside the CDR3, the full variable domain is GAGVSQTPSNKVTEKGKYVELRCDPISGHTALYWYRQSLGQGPEFLIYFQGTGAADDSGLPNDRFFAVRPEGSVSTLKIQRTERGDSAVYLCASSFAPDQPQHFGDGTRLSIL.

The rearrangement joins TRBV3-1 (or the pseudogene TRBV3-2) to TRBJ2-7; a possible D gene is TRBD2 (6 bases). Germline V CDR1 and CDR2: LGHDT, YNNKEL (reference sequence). The CDR3 runs to 15 residues. Trimming stripped 1 base from V and 0 bases from J, with 10 bases between. For the CDR3, the DNA is TGTGCCAGCAGCCAAGCACTCGGGAGCTCCTACGAGCAGTACTTC. It specifies CASSQALGSSYEQYF.

The gene calls are TRBV4-3 and TRBJ1-4; perhaps TRBD1 as D (6 bases). CDR1 is LGHNA, CDR2 YSLEER, per germline. V was shortened by 2 bases and J by 7 bases, with 17 bases between the two germline ends. The CDR3 totals 16 residues. In DNA, the CDR3 is TGCGCCAGCAGCCAATTCTCTCCCACAGGGCCTGAAAAACTGTTTTTT. It translates to CASSQFSPTGPEKLFF.

The V and J genes are TRBV29-1 and TRBJ1-2; no definite D call. Germline lookup yields CDR1 SQVTM and CDR2 ANQGSEA. The CDR3 covers 14 residues. V was clipped by 2 bases and J by 5 bases, with 15 bases between them. In DNA, the CDR3 is TGCAGCGTTGAACTAGCGGTGGATGGGTATGGCTACACCTTC. Translation gives CSVELAVDGYGYTF.

This clone appeared a single time. The chain links TRBV5-1 to TRBJ2-2; 8 bases align to TRBD1. The CDR3 totals 18 residues. J lost 2 bases, V lost 0 bases, and 9 bases had no gene match. Per the germline V gene, CDR1 is SGHRS and CDR2 is YFSETQ. CDR3 DNA: TGCGCCAGCAGCTTGGCCGGGGGACAGGCGTTTAACACCGGGGAGCTGTTTTTT. This sequence encodes CASSLAGGQAFNTGELFF.